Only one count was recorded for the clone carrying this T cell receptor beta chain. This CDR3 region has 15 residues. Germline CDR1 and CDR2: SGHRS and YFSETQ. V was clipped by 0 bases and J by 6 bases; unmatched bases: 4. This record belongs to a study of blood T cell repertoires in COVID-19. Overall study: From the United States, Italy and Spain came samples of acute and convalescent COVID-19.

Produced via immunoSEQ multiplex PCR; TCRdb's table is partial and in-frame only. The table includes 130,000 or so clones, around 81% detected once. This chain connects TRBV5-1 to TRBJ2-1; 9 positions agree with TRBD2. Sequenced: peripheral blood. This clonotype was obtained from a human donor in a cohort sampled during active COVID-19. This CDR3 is CASSLDGGGANEQFF. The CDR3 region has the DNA TGCGCCAGCAGCTTGGATGGCGGGGGGGCCAATGAGCAGTTCTTC. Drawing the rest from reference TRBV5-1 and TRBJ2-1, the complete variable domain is KAGVTQTPRYLIKTRGQQVTLSCSPISGHRSVSWYQQTPGQGLQFLFEYFSETQRNKGNFPGRFSGRQFSNSRSEMNVSTLELGDSALYLCASSLDGGGANEQFFGPGTRLTVL.